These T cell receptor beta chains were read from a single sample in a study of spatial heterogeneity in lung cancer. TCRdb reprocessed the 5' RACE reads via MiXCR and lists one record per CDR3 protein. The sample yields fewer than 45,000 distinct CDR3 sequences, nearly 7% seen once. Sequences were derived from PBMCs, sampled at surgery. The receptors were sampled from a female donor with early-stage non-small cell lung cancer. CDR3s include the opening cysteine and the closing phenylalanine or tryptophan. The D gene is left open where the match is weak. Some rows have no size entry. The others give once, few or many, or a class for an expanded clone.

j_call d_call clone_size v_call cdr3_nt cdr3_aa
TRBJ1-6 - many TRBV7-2 TGTGCCAGCAGGCTAGACAGTAATTCACCCCTCCACTTT CASRLDSNSPLHF
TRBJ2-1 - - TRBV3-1 TGTGCCAGCAGCCACACGGTGGTCGGGTACAATGAGCAGTTCTTC CASSHTVVGYNEQFF
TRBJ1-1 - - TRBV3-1 TGTGCCAGCAGCCTGAAGGGATCTGTGAACACTGAAGCTTTCTTT CASSLKGSVNTEAFF
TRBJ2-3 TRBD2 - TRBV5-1 TGCGCCAGCAGCTTACCGGGGGGGATTAGCACAGATACGCAGTATTTT CASSLPGGISTDTQYF
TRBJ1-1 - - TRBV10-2 TGCGCCAGCACAGAGATGAACACTGAAGCTTTCTTT CASTEMNTEAFF
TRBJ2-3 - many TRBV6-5 TGTGCCAGCAGTCGATCCCCTGCGGGGCTCACAGATACGCAGTATTTT CASSRSPAGLTDTQYF
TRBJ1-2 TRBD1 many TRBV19 TGTGCCAGTAGACCAGGGACAGGAGGTAACTATGGCTACACCTTC CASRPGTGGNYGYTF
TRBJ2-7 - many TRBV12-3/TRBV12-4 TGTGCCAGCAGTTTCGGCGGGGGCCGATCCTACGAGCAGTACTTC CASSFGGGRSYEQYF
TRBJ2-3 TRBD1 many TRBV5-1 TGCGCCAGCAGCATGGGACAGGGCACAGATACGCAGTATTTT CASSMGQGTDTQYF
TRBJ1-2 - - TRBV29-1 TGCAGCGTCTCCTCAGGGGCTGGCTACACCTTC CSVSSGAGYTF
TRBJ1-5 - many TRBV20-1 TGCAGTGCCTGGGGAAGCAATCAGCCCCAGCATTTT CSAWGSNQPQHF
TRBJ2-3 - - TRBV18 TGTGCCAGCTCTCGGGATTATGCAACAGATACGCAGTATTTT CASSRDYATDTQYF
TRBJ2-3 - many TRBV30 TGTGCCTGGAGTTTCGGAGGGGTCTATACGCAGTATTTT CAWSFGGVYTQYF
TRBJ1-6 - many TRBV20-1 TGCAGTGCTAGAGATAGTACAGAGGATAATTCACCCCTCCACTTT CSARDSTEDNSPLHF
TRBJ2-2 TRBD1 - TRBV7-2 TGTGCCAGCAGCTTAATCGGACAGGGCGCTAAGGGCGGGGAGCTGTTTTTT CASSLIGQGAKGGELFF
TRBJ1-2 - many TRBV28 TGTGCCAGCAGTTTAATGTCCGCCGCACCCCATGGCTACACCTTC CASSLMSAAPHGYTF
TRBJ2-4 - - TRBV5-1 TGCGCCAGCAGCTTGGCCCCGGGTGGGGAAAACATTCAGTACTTC CASSLAPGGENIQYF
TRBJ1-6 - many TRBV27 TGTGCCAGCAGTTTGGTCGGTACCCCGTTGTCACCCCTCCACTTT CASSLVGTPLSPLHF
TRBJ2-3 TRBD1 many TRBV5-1 TGCGCCAGCAGCTTGCAGGGGGAACGAGATACGCAGTATTTT CASSLQGERDTQYF
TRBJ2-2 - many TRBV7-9 TGTGCCAGCAGCCCCCAGGCGGGGGCCAAGCGGGAGCTGTTTTTT CASSPQAGAKRELFF
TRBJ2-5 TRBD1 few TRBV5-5 TGTGCCAGCAGCCCTCGGACAGGCTTAACGGAGACCCAGTACTTC CASSPRTGLTETQYF
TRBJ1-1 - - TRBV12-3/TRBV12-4 TGTGCCAGCAGTTTAGGGGGCGGGGGAGCTTTCTTT CASSLGGGGAFF
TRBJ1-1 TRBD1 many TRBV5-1 TGCGCCAGCAGCCCTCGACAGGGGGAGAACACTGAAGCTTTCTTT CASSPRQGENTEAFF
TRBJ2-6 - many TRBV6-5 TGTGCCAGCAGCCCCACCGGTTGGGCCAACGTCCTGACTTTC CASSPTGWANVLTF
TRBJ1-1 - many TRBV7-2 TGTGCCAGCAGCTTAGGAGTTACGGCCACTGAAGCTTTCTTT CASSLGVTATEAFF
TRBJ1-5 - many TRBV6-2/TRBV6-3 TGTGCCAGCAGTTACGCAGTCAGAAATCAGCCCCAGCATTTT CASSYAVRNQPQHF
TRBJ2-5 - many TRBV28 TGTGCCAGCCACCCGTCAAGGATCCAAGAGACCCAGTACTTC CASHPSRIQETQYF
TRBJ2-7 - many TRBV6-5 TGTGCCAGCAGTTCGGGACATTCGTACGAGCAGTACTTC CASSSGHSYEQYF
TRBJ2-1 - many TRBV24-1 TGTGCCACCAGTGACGGCGCGTGGGATGAGCAGTTCTTC CATSDGAWDEQFF
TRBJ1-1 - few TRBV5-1 TGCGCCAGCAGCTTGGGGACAGTGAACACTGAAGCTTTCTTT CASSLGTVNTEAFF
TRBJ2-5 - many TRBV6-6 TGTGCCAGCAGTTACTCTAGGGGAAGTCAAGAGACCCAGTACTTC CASSYSRGSQETQYF
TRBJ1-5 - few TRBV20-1 TGCAGTGCTCTTAGGGGGAATCAGCCCCAGCATTTT CSALRGNQPQHF
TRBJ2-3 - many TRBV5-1 TGCGCCAGCAGCGCCACCGGGTTCACAGATACGCAGTATTTT CASSATGFTDTQYF
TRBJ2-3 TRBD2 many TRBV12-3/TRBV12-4 TGTGCCAGCATTCGGGGGGGGGCAGCGGATACGCAGTATTTT CASIRGGAADTQYF
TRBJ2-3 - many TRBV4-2 TGTGCCAGCAGCCAAGATCGCCACCCGGGAGCCTCAGATACGCAGTATTTT CASSQDRHPGASDTQYF
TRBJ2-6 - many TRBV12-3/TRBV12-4 TGTGCCAGCAGCTCTAGACAGTCTGGGGCCAACGTCCTGACTTTC CASSSRQSGANVLTF
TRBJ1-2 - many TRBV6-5 TGTGCCAGCAGTCCGGCAACCGGGACAATCTATGGCTACACCTTC CASSPATGTIYGYTF
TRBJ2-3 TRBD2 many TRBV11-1 TGTGCCAGCAGCAGAACTAGCGGGGCCTCCGATACGCAGTATTTT CASSRTSGASDTQYF
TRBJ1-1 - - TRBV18 TGTGCCAGCTCCCACGACAGTAACACTGAAGCTTTCTTT CASSHDSNTEAFF
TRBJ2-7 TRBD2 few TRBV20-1 TGCAGTGTTAAGCGGGGGGTCCGCGACGAGCAGTACTTC CSVKRGVRDEQYF
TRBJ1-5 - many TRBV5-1 TGCGCCAGCAGCCCAGGACAGAACAATCAGCCCCAGCATTTT CASSPGQNNQPQHF
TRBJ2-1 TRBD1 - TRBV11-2 TGTGCCAGCAGCCCTCATATCGGACAGGGAAACAATGAGCAGTTCTTC CASSPHIGQGNNEQFF
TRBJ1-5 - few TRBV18 TGTGCCAGCTCACCTTCGACAGGTTTCAATGGGGCCCAGCATTTT CASSPSTGFNGAQHF
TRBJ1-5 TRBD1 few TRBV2 TGTGCCAGCACCCTAGCGGGACAGGGGGCTCAGCCCCAGCATTTT CASTLAGQGAQPQHF